These 12 T cell receptor beta chains were all obtained from the same sample, sequenced in a study of blood T cell repertoires in COVID-19. Method: immunoSEQ multiplex PCR; TCRdb's copy keeps in-frame clones and lacks some. The sample includes 200,000 or so clones, about four fifths of them seen just once. The sequencing sample was made of PBMCs or T cells enriched from blood (not recorded which). All receptors come from a man aged 35 to 55 who had recovered from COVID-19.

The chain carries TRBV5-4 and TRBJ2-1, with 9 bases fitting TRBD1. CDR3 length equals 15 residues. Looked up from germline, CDR1 is SGHNT and CDR2 is YYREEE (reference sequence). The ends lost 2 bases at V and 5 bases at J; junction bases unmatched: 5. CDR3 residues: CASSFRDRAHNEQFF. As DNA, the CDR3 is TGTGCCAGCAGCTTTAGGGACAGGGCCCACAATGAGCAGTTCTTC.

The rearrangement uses TRBV9 and TRBJ1-2; the match to TRBD1 covers 7 bases. There are 16 residues in the CDR3. V trimming: 3 bases; J trimming: 8 bases; junction bases outside the gene matches: 16. CDR1 SGDLS and CDR2 YYNGEE come from the germline V gene. The CDR3 loop is CASSARTGVGTGGYTF. CDR3 DNA: TGTGCCAGCAGCGCCCGAACAGGGGTTGGCACGGGAGGCTACACCTTC.

The chain recombines TRBV21-1 with TRBJ2-7; the table calls TRBD1, which could not be checked here. TRBV21-1 is labeled a pseudogene. This CDR3 region has 17 residues. The CDR3 sequence: CASSKAETGNRGYEQYF. DNA for the CDR3: TGTGCCAGCAGCAAAGCGGAGACAGGGAATCGGGGCTACGAGCAGTACTTC.

The gene calls are TRBV19 and TRBJ2-3, with TRBD2 identical over 8 bases. The V and J ends lost 1 base and 3 bases, in that order; junction bases with no gene match: 6. From germline, CDR1 is LNHDA and CDR2 SQIVND (reference sequence). The CDR3 consists of 16 residues. This CDR3 is CASSIGALAVTDTQYF. Here the CDR3 DNA reads TGTGCCAGTAGTATAGGGGCACTAGCGGTGACAGATACGCAGTATTTT.

V is TRBV4-2 and J is TRBJ1-1, with 9 bases aligning to TRBD1. This CDR3 comprises 13 residues. From germline, CDR1 is LGHNA and CDR2 YNFKEQ. V trimming: 1 base; J trimming: 6 bases; junction bases outside the gene matches: 0. CDR3 amino acids: CASSQGDRAEAFF. The CDR3 nucleotides read TGTGCCAGCAGCCAAGGGGACAGGGCTGAAGCTTTCTTT.

The V gene is TRBV2, the J gene TRBJ1-1; 12 bases are a match to TRBD1. Germline V lookup: CDR1 SNHLY, CDR2 FYNNEI. This CDR3 comprises 16 residues. V lost 3 bases, J lost 1 base, and 3 bases stayed unmatched. CDR3 in DNA: TGTGCCAGCAGTGACGGGACAGGGGGCTGGAACACTGAAGCTTTCTTT. The encoded protein is CASSDGTGGWNTEAFF.

The rearrangement links TRBV20-1 to TRBJ1-2; D may be TRBD1 (6 bases). Trimming took 6 bases from V and 7 from J, leaving 12 bases between them. Germline CDR1 and CDR2: DFQATT and SNEGSKA (reference sequence). The CDR3 is 11 residues long. Written as DNA, the CDR3 is TGCAGTGCGAACCGAGGGGGTGGCTACACCTTC. Translated, it gives CSANRGGGYTF.

In its sample, this clone was seen a few times. This chain joins TRBV5-6 and TRBJ1-2, with D uncertain. The V gene's germline CDR1 is SGHDT and CDR2 YYEEEE. CDR3 length equals 12 residues. Trimming left V 4 bases short and J 6 bases short, with 10 bases between. DNA for the CDR3: TGTGCCAGCAGCGCCGGGGTGGATGGCTACACCTTC. Its translation: CASSAGVDGYTF.

Remarks on this clone: The same CDR3 also results from other DNA sequences found in this sample. The CDR3 loop reads CASSLQGSGNTIYF. Here the CDR3 DNA reads TGTGCCAGCAGCCTGCAGGGCTCTGGAAACACCATATATTTT. The chain combines TRBV3-1 (or the pseudogene TRBV3-2) with TRBJ1-3, with D possibly TRBD1 on 5 matching bases. The CDR3 extends over 14 amino acids. Trimming shortened V by 4 bases and J by 0 bases, and 7 bases separated the two germline ends. Germline V lookup: CDR1 LGHDT, CDR2 YNNKEL (reference sequence).

This chain connects TRBV7-4 to TRBJ1-1, with TRBD1 as a possible D gene (6 bases). Germline-derived CDR1 and CDR2 are SGHVT and SQSDAQ. The V gene lost 5 bases and the J gene lost 0 bases, with 28 bases spanning the gap. The CDR3 totals 20 residues. CDR3 residues: CASSPGERLPNRKMNTEAFF. The CDR3 DNA is TGTGCCAGCAGCCCAGGGGAGAGATTGCCAAATAGGAAGATGAACACTGAAGCTTTCTTT.

The rearrangement uses TRBV28 and TRBJ2-5; 9 bases align to TRBD1. CDR1 and CDR2 from the germline V gene are MDHEN and SYDVKM. The V and J ends lost 2 bases and 5 bases, in that order; junction bases with no gene match: 12. The CDR3 covers 17 residues. DNA for the CDR3: TGTGCCAGCAGTTTACCTAGGGACAGGGCTATGAGGGAGACCCAGTACTTC. The encoded protein is CASSLPRDRAMRETQYF.

The J gene is TRBJ2-3, the V gene TRBV13, with D possibly being TRBD1 (6 bases). The CDR3 spans 16 residues. Germline CDR1 is PRHDT and CDR2 is FYEKMQ (reference sequence). The ends were cut back, 5 bases at V and 3 bases at J, with 18 bases in the middle. CDR3 protein: CASSPNPGERTDTQYF. Here the CDR3 DNA reads TGTGCCAGCAGCCCAAACCCAGGGGAGAGGACAGATACGCAGTATTTT.